Listed below are T cell receptor beta chains from one sample, sequenced in a study of post-analysis software for immune sequencing data. Each CDR3 protein gets one entry after TCRdb re-called the PCR reads with MiXCR. This sample yields fewer than 850,000 distinct CDR3 sequences, of which 25% to 30% are seen a single time; approximately 0.55% belongs to the top ten. Sequenced: blood. These TCRs come from a girl aged 10 to 17 with multiple sclerosis. The CDR3 runs from the conserved cysteine through the conserved F or W. The D gene is left open where the match is weak. Expanded clones are given a class, and other clones once, few, many or no size at all.

clone size: few; D gene: TRBD2; V gene: TRBV20-1; J gene: TRBJ2-7; CDR3 length: 24; CDR3 DNA: TGCAGTGCTAGAGCTCGATCGAGGGGACTAGCGGAAGACCGATCCTTAGGGGGGGCCTACGAGCAGTACTTC; CDR3 protein: CSARARSRGLAEDRSLGGAYEQYF
clone size: many; D gene: .; V gene: TRBV10-3; J gene: TRBJ2-5; CDR3 length: 15; CDR3 DNA: TGTGCCATCAGTGAGGGTAGCCCGGGTGGAGAGACCCAGTACTTC; CDR3 protein: CAISEGSPGGETQYF
clone size: few; D gene: .; V gene: TRBV7-8; J gene: TRBJ1-2; CDR3 length: 14; CDR3 DNA: TGTGCCAGCAGCTTAACCGGGGTCGACTATGGCTACACCTTC; CDR3 protein: CASSLTGVDYGYTF
clone size: few; D gene: TRBD2; V gene: TRBV7-2; J gene: TRBJ2-3; CDR3 length: 17; CDR3 DNA: TGTGCCAGCAGCTTAGGGTCTAGCGGGGGGGCGGCAGATACGCAGTATTTT; CDR3 protein: CASSLGSSGGAADTQYF
clone size: .; D gene: .; V gene: TRBV9; J gene: TRBJ2-3; CDR3 length: 14; CDR3 DNA: TGTGCCAGCGCCCCCCTGAGGGCCGCAGATACGCAGTATTTT; CDR3 protein: CASAPLRAADTQYF
clone size: few; D gene: .; V gene: TRBV20-1; J gene: TRBJ2-6; CDR3 length: 16; CDR3 DNA: TGCAGTGCTCGTAGGAGGGGGAGCTCTGGGGCCAACGTCCTGACTTTC; CDR3 protein: CSARRRGSSGANVLTF
clone size: .; D gene: .; V gene: TRBV15; J gene: TRBJ1-1; CDR3 length: 15; CDR3 DNA: TGTGCCACCAGCAGCCCGGGGGCGGGGTTCGCTGAAGCTTTCTTT; CDR3 protein: CATSSPGAGFAEAFF
clone size: few; D gene: .; V gene: TRBV29-1; J gene: TRBJ2-6; CDR3 length: 16; CDR3 DNA: TGCAGCGTTGAAGGCGGGACAGACCCTGGGGCCAACGTCCTGACTTTC; CDR3 protein: CSVEGGTDPGANVLTF
clone size: few; D gene: TRBD1; V gene: TRBV4-3; J gene: TRBJ1-5; CDR3 length: 16; CDR3 DNA: TGCGCCAGCAGCCAAGAATGGGACAGGGGAGATCAGCCCCAGCATTTT; CDR3 protein: CASSQEWDRGDQPQHF
clone size: .; D gene: .; V gene: TRBV27; J gene: TRBJ2-1; CDR3 length: 13; CDR3 DNA: TGTGCCAGCAGTTTTAGCCTGGGGAATGAGCAGTTCTTC; CDR3 protein: CASSFSLGNEQFF